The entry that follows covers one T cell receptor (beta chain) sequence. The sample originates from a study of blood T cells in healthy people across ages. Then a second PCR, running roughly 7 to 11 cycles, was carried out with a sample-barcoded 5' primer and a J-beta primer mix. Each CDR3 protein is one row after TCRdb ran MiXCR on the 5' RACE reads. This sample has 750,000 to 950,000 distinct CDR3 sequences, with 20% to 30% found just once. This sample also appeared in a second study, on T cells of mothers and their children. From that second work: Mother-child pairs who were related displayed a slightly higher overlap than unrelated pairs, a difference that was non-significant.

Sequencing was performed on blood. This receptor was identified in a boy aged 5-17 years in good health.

The CDR3 region has the DNA TGTGCCAGCAGTCCCGGGACTAGCGGGAGAGGCGAGCAGTTCTTC. Protein sequence: CASSPGTSGRGEQFF. This chain links TRBV12-3 or TRBV12-4 with TRBJ2-1; 14 positions match TRBD2. Losses at the gene ends were 5 bases for V and 10 bases for J; bases not matched to a gene: 7. The CDR3 sequence is 15 residues long.